The present T cell receptor (beta chain) was sequenced within a study of shared clonotypes between healthy human individuals. On the study more broadly: Aged 18 to 49, the donors were a couple of women and a few men. Three CD4 naive, three CD4 memory, two CD8 naive and one CD8 memory plate were used per donor. Study-wide findings and caveats: Represented diversity (both genetic and exposure-history) was limited by the small number of donors.

CDR3 size: 13 residues. Trimming removed 7 bases from V and 3 bases from J, with 10 bases in between. Germline V CDR1 and CDR2: KGHSH, LQKENI. As to this clone: Its cognate antigen is unknown.

Profiled with immunoSEQ multiplex PCR; TCRdb holds only in-frame clones, not every one. The table lists roughly 2.6 million clones, over 85% of them singletons. J is TRBJ2-4 and V is TRBV18; D gene ambiguous. The sequenced material came from naive CD4+ T cells sorted from blood. Subset meaning: CD45RA+ positively selected. This TCR was recovered from a man aged 18 to 29 in good health. Here the CDR3 reads CASFKRDKNIQYF. Here the CDR3 DNA reads TGTGCCAGCTTCAAAAGGGACAAAAACATTCAGTACTTC.